The 15 T cell receptor beta chains reported below all come from one sample, sequenced in a study of neurological immune-mediated disorders. In TCRdb, the 5' RACE reads were re-called with MiXCR into one record per CDR3 protein. The sample consists of around 80,000 distinct CDR3 sequences, 9% to 12% of them appearing once. Input material: PBMCs. These receptors were collected from a man aged 35-49 years in good health.

This clonotype has at least ten counts. The chain combines TRBV2 with TRBJ1-5, with a tentative D call TRBD1 (5 bases). CDR1 is SNHLY and CDR2 is FYNNEI in the germline V gene. V gave up 5 bases and J gave up 1 base, with 9 bases separating them. The CDR3 contains 14 residues. CDR3 sequence: CASSPGLSNQPQHF. The CDR3 DNA sequence: TGTGCCAGCAGTCCGGGACTAAGCAATCAGCCCCAGCATTTT.

This clonotype has ten or more counts. The rearrangement uses TRBV20-1 and TRBJ2-5; D might be TRBD2 (6 bases). The germline V gene encodes CDR1 DFQATT and CDR2 SNEGSKA (reference sequence). Trimming stripped 4 bases from V and 4 bases from J, with 19 bases between. The CDR3 extends over 15 amino acids. Here the CDR3 DNA reads TGCAGTGCTACCGATTACCCGGGGGACGGAGAGACCCAGTACTTC. It codes for CSATDYPGDGETQYF.

The sample holds many counts of this clonotype. The genes are TRBV28 and TRBJ2-7; D is possibly TRBD1 or TRBD2 (5 bases each). Germline CDR1 and CDR2: MDHEN and SYDVKM. The CDR3 consists of 12 residues. V gave up 3 bases and J gave up 6 bases, with 9 bases separating them. CDR3 in amino acids: CASSFEGREQYF. CDR3 sequence (DNA): TGTGCCAGCAGTTTCGAGGGACGCGAGCAGTACTTC.

This clonotype appeared many times. The chain uses TRBV5-1 and TRBJ1-2; a possible D gene is TRBD1 (6 bases). The CDR3 length is 14 residues. Germline V CDR1 and CDR2: SGHRS, YFSETQ. Trimming removed 0 bases at V and 4 bases at J, with 10 bases between. The CDR3, as DNA: TGCGCCAGCAGCTTGGATTGGACAGCCTATGGCTACACCTTC. Protein: CASSLDWTAYGYTF. The full variable domain, rest sourced from reference TRBV5-1 and TRBJ1-2, is KAGVTQTPRYLIKTRGQQVTLSCSPISGHRSVSWYQQTPGQGLQFLFEYFSETQRNKGNFPGRFSGRQFSNSRSEMNVSTLELGDSALYLCASSLDWTAYGYTFGSGTRLTVV.

Notes on this clonotype: A clone one base away is much larger, so this may be a read error. The chain combines TRBV29-1 with TRBJ2-7, with TRBD1 matching over 7 bases. V lost 8 bases to trimming and J lost 0 bases; unmatched junction nucleotides: 4. There are 12 residues in the CDR3. Germline V gene lookup returns CDR1 SQVTM and CDR2 ANQGSEA. The CDR3 DNA is TGCAGCTCGGGACAGAGCTCCTACGAGCAGTACTTC. Translating it yields CSSGQSSYEQYF.

At least ten counts were recorded for this clonotype. This sequence joins TRBV7-2 and TRBJ2-1; D remains ambiguous. Trimming removed 4 bases at V and 0 bases at J, with 13 bases between. Germline CDR1 and CDR2: SGHTA and FQGNSA. CDR3 length: 16 residues. In DNA form, the CDR3 reads TGTGCCAGCAGCTCCCGCAGGCGGCGCTCCTACAATGAGCAGTTCTTC. Residues: CASSSRRRRSYNEQFF.

In its sample, this clonotype was seen many times. V is TRBV7-9 and J is TRBJ1-2; TRBD1 matches at 7 bases. V lost 4 bases and J lost 2; bases outside the gene matches: 4. Germline CDR1 is SEHNR and CDR2 is FQNEAQ (reference sequence). The CDR3 is 14 amino acids. The CDR3 region has the DNA TGTGCCAGCAGCTCCAAGACAGGGAACTATGGCTACACCTTC. It yields the protein CASSSKTGNYGYTF.

This clonotype was seen at least ten times. V and J are TRBV20-1 and TRBJ2-7, with 9 bases matching TRBD1. Trimming at V came to 6 bases and at J to 4 bases, leaving 4 bases not matched to a gene. Germline CDR1 reads DFQATT; CDR2 reads SNEGSKA (reference sequence). The length of the CDR3 is 12 residues. Here the CDR3 reads CSAPGQGYEQYF. As DNA, the CDR3 is TGCAGTGCGCCGGGACAGGGTTACGAGCAGTACTTC.

This clonotype has a count of ten or more. In nucleotides, the CDR3 is TGTGCCAGCAACTATGGGTGGGGTACCGGGGAGCTGTTTTTT. It encodes CASNYGWGTGELFF. The chain couples TRBV6-1 to TRBJ2-2; D is undetermined. Trimming stripped 7 bases from V and 5 bases from J, with 14 bases between. The germline V gene encodes CDR1 MNHNS and CDR2 SASEGT. The CDR3 spans 14 residues.

This clonotype showed up many times. The chain joins TRBV3-1 to TRBJ2-1; D is uncertain. The germline V gene has CDR1 LGHDT and CDR2 YNNKEL (reference sequence). V was clipped by 2 bases and J by 2 bases, with 4 bases between them. The CDR3 consists of 13 residues. The CDR3 DNA follows: TGTGCCAGCAGCCAATCCCCCTACAATGAGCAGTTCTTC. Protein sequence: CASSQSPYNEQFF.

In its sample, this clonotype was seen many times. The chain uses TRBV7-9 and TRBJ2-1; no clear D. Germline lookup yields CDR1 SEHNR and CDR2 FQNEAQ (reference sequence). The CDR3 sequence is 12 residues long. The V end was cut by 0 bases, the J end by 8 bases, with 5 bases between. CDR3 DNA: TGTGCCAGCAGCTTAGCGCTCCATGAGCAGTTCTTC. The encoded protein is CASSLALHEQFF. Supplemented by reference TRBV7-9 and TRBJ2-1, the full variable domain reads DTGVSQNPRHKITKRGQNVTFRCDPISEHNRLYWYRQTLGQGPEFLTYFQNEAQLEKSRLLSDRFSAERPKGSFSTLEIQRTEQGDSAMYLCASSLALHEQFFGPGTRLTVL.

This clonotype has a handful of counts. J is TRBJ1-2 and V is TRBV7-9; D is ambiguous. Trimming cost V 5 bases and J 8 bases, with 12 bases left between them. Per germline, CDR1 SEHNR and CDR2 FQNEAQ (reference sequence). The length of the CDR3 is 12 residues. The CDR3 region is CASSRNFQGYTF. In DNA, the CDR3 is TGTGCCAGCAGCCGCAATTTCCAGGGCTACACCTTC.

This clonotype has a count of ten or more. This sequence joins TRBV10-3 and TRBJ2-3; D could derive from TRBD1 or TRBD2 (6 bases each). Germline CDR1 reads ENHRY; CDR2 reads SYGVKD. The ends were cut back, 7 bases at V and 11 bases at J, with 19 bases in the middle. This CDR3 comprises 13 residues. The CDR3 reads CAITELQGGGQYF. CDR3 in DNA: TGTGCCATCACGGAGCTACAGGGAGGTGGGCAGTATTTT.

The chain has TRBV10-3 and TRBJ1-3, with TRBD1 matching 7 bases. The germline V gene has CDR1 ENHRY and CDR2 SYGVKD. V gave up 6 bases and J gave up 0 bases; unmatched junction bases: 11. The CDR3 sequence is 17 residues long. CDR3 sequence reads: CAISATRDSNSGNTIYF. The CDR3 nucleotides are TGTGCCATCAGCGCCACACGGGACAGTAACTCTGGAAACACCATATATTTT.

This clonotype was recorded at least ten times. The chain recombines TRBV29-1 with TRBJ2-3, with 10 bases matching TRBD1. Germline V lookup: CDR1 SQVTM, CDR2 ANQGSEA. V dropped 6 bases and J dropped 6; count of bases not matched to a gene: 3. The CDR3 has 12 residues. CDR3 in amino acids: CSVGTGVDTQYF. The CDR3 DNA sequence: TGCAGCGTCGGGACAGGGGTTGATACGCAGTATTTT.